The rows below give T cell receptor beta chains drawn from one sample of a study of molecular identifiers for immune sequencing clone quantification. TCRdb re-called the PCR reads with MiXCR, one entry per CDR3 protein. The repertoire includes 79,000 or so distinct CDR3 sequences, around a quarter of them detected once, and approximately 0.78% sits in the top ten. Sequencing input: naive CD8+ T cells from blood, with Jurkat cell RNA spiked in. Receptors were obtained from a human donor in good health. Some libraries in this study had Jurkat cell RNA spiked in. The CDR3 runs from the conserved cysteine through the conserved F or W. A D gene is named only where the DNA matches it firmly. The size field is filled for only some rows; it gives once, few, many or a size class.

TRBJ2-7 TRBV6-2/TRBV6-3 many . TGTGCCAGCAGTAAGCTCCCGAGCCCCTACGAGCAGTACTTC CASSKLPSPYEQYF
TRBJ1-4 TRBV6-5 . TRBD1 TGTGCCAGCAGTTACTCTTATCCGGGACAGGGATATGAAAAACTGTTTTTT CASSYSYPGQGYEKLFF
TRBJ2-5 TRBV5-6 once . TGTGCCAGCAGCCTTGACAGATACCAAGGGACCCAGTACTTC CASSLDRYQGTQYF
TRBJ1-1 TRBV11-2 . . TGTGCCAGCAGCTTAGTGTGCACTGAAGCTTTCTTT CASSLVCTEAFF
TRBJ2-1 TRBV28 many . TGTGCCAGCAGTTTCCGACAGGACGATGAGCAGTTCTTC CASSFRQDDEQFF
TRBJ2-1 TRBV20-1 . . TGCAGTGCCAAGCCGATCAATGAGCAGTTCTTC CSAKPINEQFF
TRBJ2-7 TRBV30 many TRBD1 TGTGCCTGGAGTACACGACCGGGACAGGGCTGGGAGCAGTACTTC CAWSTRPGQGWEQYF
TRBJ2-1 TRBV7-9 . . TGTGCCAGCAGCTCTAGCGAGTTGGGGCGCGGGAATGAGCAGTTCTTC CASSSSELGRGNEQFF
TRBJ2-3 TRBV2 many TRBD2 TGTGCCAGCAAGGGACTAGACGGCTCAGATACGCAGTATTTT CASKGLDGSDTQYF
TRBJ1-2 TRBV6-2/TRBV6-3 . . TGTGCCAGCAGTTACTCGGAGGGAGATGGCTACACCTTC CASSYSEGDGYTF
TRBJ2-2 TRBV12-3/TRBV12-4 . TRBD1 TGTGCCAGCAGCCGGACAGGGGTCGCCGGGGAGCTGTTTTTT CASSRTGVAGELFF
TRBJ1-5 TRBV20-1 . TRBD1 TGCAGTGCAAAGGGACAGGGATATCCATGGGAGCCCCAGCATTTT CSAKGQGYPWEPQHF
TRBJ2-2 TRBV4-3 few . TGCGCCAGCAGCCCAAGACAGAACACCGGGGAGCTGTTTTTT CASSPRQNTGELFF
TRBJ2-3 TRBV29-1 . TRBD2 TGCAGCGTTCACATCGTCGGGGGGGGTCGGACAGATACGCAGTATTTT CSVHIVGGGRTDTQYF
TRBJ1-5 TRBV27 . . TGTGCCAGCAGTTTATCGCGCCATCAGCCCCAGCATTTT CASSLSRHQPQHF
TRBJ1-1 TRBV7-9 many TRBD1 TGTGCCAGCAGCTTGGGACAGGGGGGAAACACTGAAGCTTTCTTT CASSLGQGGNTEAFF
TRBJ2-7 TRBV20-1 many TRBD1 TGCAGTGCTTTTCTCACAGGGGAAGCCAAGAGGGAGCAGTACTTC CSAFLTGEAKREQYF
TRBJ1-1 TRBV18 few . TGTGCCAGCTCACCCATAGTAGTATCAGCGACACCTAAAGACGAGAACACTGAAGCTTTCTTT CASSPIVVSATPKDENTEAFF
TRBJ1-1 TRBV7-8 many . TGTGCCAGCAGCTTAGCAGGGTACACTGAAGCTTTCTTT CASSLAGYTEAFF
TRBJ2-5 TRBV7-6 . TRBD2 TGTGCCAGCAGTCCCCTGACTAGCGGGCTGGGCGGGACCCAGTACTTC CASSPLTSGLGGTQYF
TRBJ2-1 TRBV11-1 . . TGTGCCAGCAGCTACCAAAATGAGCAGTTCTTC CASSYQNEQFF
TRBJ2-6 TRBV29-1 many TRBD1 TGCAGCGTAGCGACAGGGGGCAGGTGGACTGGGGCCAACGTCCTGACTTTC CSVATGGRWTGANVLTF